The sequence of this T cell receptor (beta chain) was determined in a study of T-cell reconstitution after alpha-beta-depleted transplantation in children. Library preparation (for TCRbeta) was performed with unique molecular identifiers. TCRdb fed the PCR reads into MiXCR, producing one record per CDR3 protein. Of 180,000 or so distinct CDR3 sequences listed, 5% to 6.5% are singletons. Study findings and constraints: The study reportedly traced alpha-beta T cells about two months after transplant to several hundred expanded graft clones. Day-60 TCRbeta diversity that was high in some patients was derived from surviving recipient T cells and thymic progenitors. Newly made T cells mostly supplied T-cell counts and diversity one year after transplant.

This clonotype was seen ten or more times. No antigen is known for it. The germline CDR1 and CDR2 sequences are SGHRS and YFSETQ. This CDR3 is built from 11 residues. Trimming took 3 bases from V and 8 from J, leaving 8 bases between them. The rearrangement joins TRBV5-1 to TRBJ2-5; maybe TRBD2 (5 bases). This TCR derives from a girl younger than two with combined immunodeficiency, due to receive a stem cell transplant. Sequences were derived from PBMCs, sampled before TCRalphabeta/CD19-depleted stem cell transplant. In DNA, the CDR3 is TGCGCCAGCAGCTCAGACTATACCCAGTACTTC. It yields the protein CASSSDYTQYF.